One and the same sample provided the 17 T cell receptor beta chains below, sequenced in a study of shared clonotypes between healthy human individuals. Naive CD8 cells lacked CD45RO, underwent positive selection for CCR7 and left out terminally differentiated effector memory CD45RA+ cells. Assay: immunoSEQ multiplex PCR; the TCRdb copy retains only in-frame clones and omits some. The data hold roughly 2.1 million clones, with 85% to 95% observed a single time. What was sequenced was naive CD8+ T cells from PBMCs. The source of these receptors is a man aged 18 to 29 in good health. Some clones in this sample may be carry-over from other donors' samples.

This rearrangement joins TRBV5-1 to TRBJ2-7; perhaps TRBD2 as D (7 bases). The V gene lost 2 bases and the J gene lost 2 bases, with 14 bases spanning the gap. CDR3 size: 15 residues. CDR1 and CDR2 from the germline V gene are SGHRS and YFSETQ. The CDR3 reads CASSFRGARAYEQYF. The CDR3 nucleotides read TGCGCCAGCAGCTTCCGGGGGGCCCGAGCCTACGAGCAGTACTTC.

The chain's CDR3 is CASSLRRAGEDTDTQYF. CDR3 DNA: TGTGCCAGCAGTTTACGGCGAGCGGGAGAAGACACAGATACGCAGTATTTT. This chain links TRBV28 with TRBJ2-3; 8 bases are shared with TRBD2. There are 17 residues in the CDR3. The germline V gene encodes CDR1 MDHEN and CDR2 SYDVKM. V lost 2 bases, J lost 2 bases, and 9 bases stayed unmatched. The full variable domain, with the rest looked up from reference TRBV28 and TRBJ2-3, is DVKVTQSSRYLVKRTGEKVFLECVQDMDHENMFWYRQDPGLGLRLIYFSYDVKMKEKGDIPEGYSVSREKKERFSLILESASTNQTSMYLCASSLRRAGEDTDTQYFGPGTRLTVL.

Regarding this clone: The sample carries other DNA sequences with the same CDR3. The rearrangement uses TRBV6-5 and TRBJ2-1, with D uncertain. Germline V gene lookup returns CDR1 MNHEY and CDR2 SVGAGI. The V gene lost 3 bases and the J gene lost 9 bases, with 6 bases spanning the gap. This CDR3 has 11 residues. CDR3 protein: CASSYRGEQFF. CDR3 DNA: TGTGCCAGCAGTTATAGAGGTGAGCAGTTCTTC.

CDR3 region: CASSSSLAGGDEQYF. The CDR3 DNA sequence: TGTGCCAGCAGCTCGTCACTAGCGGGAGGCGACGAGCAGTACTTC. The chain employs TRBV7-6 and TRBJ2-7, with TRBD2 matching over 12 bases. The ends lost 4 bases at V and 5 bases at J; junction bases unmatched: 6. The CDR3 is 15 residues long. Germline V gene sequence: CDR1 SGHVS, CDR2 FNYEAQ.

This chain joins TRBV7-3 and TRBJ2-2; no firm D call. V lost 4 bases and J 4 bases, leaving 4 bases between the germline ends. This CDR3 contains 12 residues. CDR1 and CDR2 (germline): SGHTA, FQGTGA. The CDR3 nucleotides are TGTGCCAGCAGCTCGCCCACCGGGGAGCTGTTTTTT. Protein: CASSSPTGELFF.

The chain uses TRBV7-9 and TRBJ2-3, with 10 bases aligning to TRBD2. The germline CDR1 and CDR2 sequences are SEHNR and FQNEAQ (reference sequence). CDR3 length: 16 amino acids. The junction had 8 bases not matched to a gene; V was cut back by 4 bases and J by 4 bases. This CDR3 reads CASSSPLAGVADTQYF. DNA of the CDR3: TGTGCCAGCAGCTCACCCCTAGCGGGAGTTGCAGATACGCAGTATTTT.

The chain couples TRBV28 to TRBJ2-7; no clear D gene. The ends were cut back, 5 bases at V and 5 bases at J, with 10 bases in the middle. CDR3 length equals 12 residues. The germline V gene has CDR1 MDHEN and CDR2 SYDVKM. CDR3 amino acids: CASSPDTHEQYF. The CDR3 nucleotides read TGTGCCAGCAGTCCAGACACTCACGAGCAGTACTTC.

CDR3 coding DNA: TGTGCCAGCACCAATCCGATGACTGAAGCTTTCTTT. It is translated as CASTNPMTEAFF. The gene calls are TRBV7-9 and TRBJ1-1; the D is unclear. V dropped 7 bases and J dropped 5 bases, with 11 bases sitting between them. This CDR3 comprises 12 residues. The germline gives CDR1 SEHNR, CDR2 FQNEAQ (reference sequence).

The chain links TRBV7-9 to TRBJ2-1; 7 nucleotides align to TRBD1. This CDR3 region has 16 residues. V lost 5 bases to trimming and J lost 5 bases; unmatched junction nucleotides: 12. Germline loops: CDR1 SEHNR, CDR2 FQNEAQ (reference sequence). Written as DNA, the CDR3 is TGTGCCAGCAGCCAGAATATGGACAGGATCGACAATGAGCAGTTCTTC. Protein: CASSQNMDRIDNEQFF.

The chain uses TRBV4-1 and TRBJ1-1; D gene uncertain. Germline-derived CDR1 and CDR2 are MGHRA and YSYEKL. This CDR3 is built from 15 residues. V was cut by 2 bases and J by 4 bases, with 14 bases left in between. CDR3 bases: TGCGCCAGCAGCCAACGCTCTGAGTATTCCACTGAAGCTTTCTTT. It codes for CASSQRSEYSTEAFF.

This clone was seen only once. The chain is built from TRBV27 and TRBJ2-1; TRBD2 aligns across 8 bases. CDR3 length: 17 amino acids. Trimming at V came to 5 bases and at J to 2 bases, leaving 11 bases not matched to a gene. Looked up from germline, CDR1 is MNHEY and CDR2 is SMNVEV (reference sequence). The CDR3 sequence is CASSLLPLAETYNEQFF. The CDR3 coding sequence is TGTGCCAGCAGTCTGCTCCCACTAGCGGAGACCTACAATGAGCAGTTCTTC.

The V call is TRBV7-8, the J call TRBJ2-7; 8 bases agree with TRBD2. The CDR3 consists of 14 residues. Trimming cost V 10 bases and J 6 bases; bases outside gene matches: 14. CDR1 and CDR2 from the germline V gene are SGHVS and FQNEAQ. The CDR3 region has the DNA TGTGCCACGACTATGTCGGGAGGGCCCTCCGAGCAGTACTTC. As protein: CATTMSGGPSEQYF. Using reference TRBV7-8 and TRBJ2-7 for the parts outside the CDR3, the full variable domain is GAGVSQSPRYKVAKRGQDVALRCDPISGHVSLFWYQQALGQGPEFLTYFQNEAQLDKSGLPSDRFFAERPEGSVSTLKIQRTQQEDSAVYLCATTMSGGPSEQYFGPGTRLTVT.

Details on this clone: Distinct nucleotide sequences in the sample also encode this CDR3. V usage is TRBV27 and J usage is TRBJ2-7; TRBD1 is a possible D gene (5 bases). CDR1 and CDR2 from the germline V gene are MNHEY and SMNVEV (reference sequence). The CDR3 is made up of 11 amino acids. Between the trimmed V and J ends, which lost 5 bases and 5 bases, there was a span of 7 bases. The CDR3 protein is CASSQGHEQYF. CDR3 DNA sequence: TGTGCCAGCAGTCAGGGCCACGAGCAGTACTTC.

This clone was detected a few times. The chain is built from TRBV6-1 and TRBJ1-1; D is unclear. The V gene lost 6 bases and the J gene lost 2 bases, with 4 bases spanning the gap. CDR3 size: 11 residues. Germline V gene data show CDR1 as MNHNS and CDR2 as SASEGT. The DNA for the CDR3 is TGTGCCAGCAGCCCTAACACTGAAGCTTTCTTT. It is translated as CASSPNTEAFF.

The genes are TRBV27 and TRBJ2-7, with D perhaps TRBD1 (6 bases). The CDR3 sequence is 16 residues long. V was clipped by 5 bases and J by 1 base, with 18 bases between them. Per germline, CDR1 MNHEY and CDR2 SMNVEV (reference sequence). DNA of the CDR3: TGTGCCAGCAGTATCCGTACAGGGAAACTTTCCTACGAGCAGTACTTC. Translating gives CASSIRTGKLSYEQYF.

The V and J genes are TRBV7-6 and TRBJ2-5, with D tentatively TRBD1 (5 bases). This CDR3 has 15 amino acids. Between the trimmed V and J ends, which lost 0 bases and 5 bases, there was a span of 13 bases. Germline loops: CDR1 SGHVS, CDR2 FNYEAQ. CDR3 residues: CASSLAPGLWETQYF. The CDR3 nucleotides are TGTGCCAGCAGCTTAGCCCCAGGGTTGTGGGAGACCCAGTACTTC.

The genes are TRBV5-6 and TRBJ2-5, with D possibly matching TRBD1 (6 bases). V gave up 2 bases and J gave up 5 bases, with 13 bases separating them. The germline V gene encodes CDR1 SGHDT and CDR2 YYEEEE. The CDR3 has 14 residues. The CDR3 nucleotides are TGTGCCAGCAGCTTCCTACAGGGAACGGAGACCCAGTACTTC. This encodes CASSFLQGTETQYF. The whole variable domain, filled in from reference TRBV5-6 and TRBJ2-5, reads DAGVTQSPTHLIKTRGQQVTLRCSPKSGHDTVSWYQQALGQGPQFIFQYYEEEERQRGNFPDRFSGHQFPNYSSELNVNALLLGDSALYLCASSFLQGTETQYFGPGTRLLVL.